The next 29 T cell receptor beta chains were all read from a single sample in a study of control samples from healthy donors and cancer patients. Produced via immunoSEQ multiplex PCR; TCRdb's table is partial and in-frame only. Of about 69,000 clones listed, over 85% are singletons. The sample consisted of PBMCs. All receptors derive from a man in his sixties with colorectal cancer.

This chain uses TRBV5-4 with TRBJ1-6; 8 bases map to TRBD1. With 4 bases clipped from V and 3 bases from J, the junction kept 9 bases outside the gene matches. CDR3 size: 17 residues. Germline assignment: CDR1 SGHNT and CDR2 YYREEE (reference sequence). Here the CDR3 DNA reads TGTGCCAGCAGCCCCGGAGGCGGGACAGGCTATAATTCACCCCTCCACTTT. Encoded protein: CASSPGGGTGYNSPLHF.

J is TRBJ1-1 and V is TRBV27; D unresolved. This CDR3 has 14 amino acids. CDR1 MNHEY and CDR2 SMNVEV come from the germline V gene (reference sequence). Trimming removed 4 bases at V and 1 base at J, with 10 bases between. CDR3 residues: CASSWGLRNTEAFF. CDR3 in DNA: TGTGCCAGCAGTTGGGGTCTCAGGAACACTGAAGCTTTCTTT.

The chain is built from TRBV7-6 and TRBJ2-3; D may be TRBD2 (6 bases). Trimming left V 5 bases short and J 8 bases short, with 14 bases between. The CDR3 is made up of 13 amino acids. Per germline, CDR1 SGHVS and CDR2 FNYEAQ. The CDR3 spells CASSNPSSATQYF. Here the CDR3 DNA reads TGTGCCAGCAGCAACCCTTCTAGCGCTACGCAGTATTTT.

The chain combines TRBV7-2 with TRBJ1-5; the match to TRBD1 covers 7 bases. CDR1 is SGHTA, CDR2 FQGNSA, per germline. CDR3 length: 15 residues. V shed 6 bases, J shed 2 bases, and the junction held 7 bases outside the gene matches. This chain's CDR3 is CASSFRGGGNQPQHF. The CDR3 DNA follows: TGTGCCAGCAGTTTCAGGGGGGGTGGCAATCAGCCCCAGCATTTT. Full variable domain (rest looked up from reference TRBV7-2 and TRBJ1-5): GAGVSQSPSNKVTEKGKDVELRCDPISGHTALYWYRQSLGQGLEFLIYFQGNSAPDKSGLPSDRFSAERTGGSVSTLTIQRTQQEDSAVYLCASSFRGGGNQPQHFGDGTRLSIL.

The chain uses TRBV5-4 and TRBJ1-1; 8 bases are a match to TRBD1. The CDR3 totals 15 residues. V shed 4 bases, J shed 0 bases, and the junction held 5 bases outside the gene matches. Germline CDR1 SGHNT, CDR2 YYREEE (reference sequence). The CDR3 DNA sequence: TGTGCCAGCAGCCTTGGGGGACAGGTGAACACTGAAGCTTTCTTT. Translating gives CASSLGGQVNTEAFF.

The chain is built from TRBV5-5 and TRBJ2-1, with 12 bases matching TRBD2. The germline V gene encodes CDR1 SGHKS and CDR2 YYEKEE (reference sequence). V trimming: 2 bases; J trimming: 2 bases; junction bases outside the gene matches: 5. The CDR3 sequence is 17 residues long. CDR3 sequence (DNA): TGTGCCAGCAGCTTCAGGACTAGCGGGGCCCCCTACAATGAGCAGTTCTTC. It is translated as CASSFRTSGAPYNEQFF.

This clone has only a few counts. The V gene is TRBV4-3, the J gene TRBJ2-7, with 11 bases identical to TRBD2. The CDR3 spans 15 residues. Per germline, CDR1 LGHNA and CDR2 YSLEER. V was pared by 4 bases and J by 3 bases, with 5 bases of the junction left unmatched. Here the CDR3 DNA reads TGCGCCAGCAGCCCCACCGGGACTAGCGGCTACGAGCAGTACTTC. Its translation: CASSPTGTSGYEQYF.

The chain employs TRBV11-2 and TRBJ2-5; D is perhaps TRBD1 (7 bases). Germline-derived CDR1 and CDR2 are SGHAT and FQNNGV. This CDR3 has 13 amino acids. V lost 5 bases to trimming and J lost 7 bases, with 14 bases between them. CDR3 nucleotides: TGTGCCAGCAGCCCCAGACAGGGAGGGACCCAGTACTTC. Its protein is CASSPRQGGTQYF.

This clone was detected only once. The V and J genes are TRBV7-9 and TRBJ2-4, with D possibly called TRBD1 or TRBD2 (5 bases each). Germline lookup yields CDR1 SEHNR and CDR2 FQNEAQ (reference sequence). Trimming left V 1 base short and J 6 bases short, with 10 bases between. This CDR3 is built from 14 residues. CDR3 nucleotide sequence: TGTGCCAGCAGCTTAGGGGGGTCCCGAAACATTCAGTACTTC. This codes for CASSLGGSRNIQYF. Combining the CDR3 with reference TRBV7-9 and TRBJ2-4 gives the whole variable domain DTGVSQNPRHKITKRGQNVTFRCDPISEHNRLYWYRQTLGQGPEFLTYFQNEAQLEKSRLLSDRFSAERPKGSFSTLEIQRTEQGDSAMYLCASSLGGSRNIQYFGAGTRLSVL.

This chain uses TRBV7-2 with TRBJ1-5, with TRBD1 matching 8 bases. The CDR3 loop spans 17 amino acids. Germline V gene data show CDR1 as SGHTA and CDR2 as FQGNSA. Trimming at V came to 1 base and at J to 0 bases, leaving 5 bases not matched to a gene. CDR3 DNA sequence: TGTGCCAGCAGCTTAGGGACAGGGCAATATAGCAATCAGCCCCAGCATTTT. Its protein product is CASSLGTGQYSNQPQHF.

The J gene is TRBJ2-3, the V gene TRBV6-1; 7 bases match TRBD2. J was trimmed by 0 bases and V by 4 bases; bases with no gene match: 10. Germline-derived CDR1 and CDR2 are MNHNS and SASEGT. The CDR3 is 17 residues long. CDR3 DNA sequence: TGTGCCAGCAGTGGGGAGGGCTATACGTCTAGCACAGATACGCAGTATTTT. Translated, it gives CASSGEGYTSSTDTQYF.

The V and J genes are TRBV6-5 and TRBJ1-6; the D is unclear. The V end was cut by 0 bases, the J end by 5 bases, with 8 bases between. The germline gives CDR1 MNHEY, CDR2 SVGAGI. This CDR3 spans 15 amino acids. CDR3 nucleotide sequence: TGTGCCAGCAGTTACTCGAGTCCGGATAATTCACCCCTCCACTTT. It yields the protein CASSYSSPDNSPLHF.

The V and J genes are TRBV7-3 and TRBJ2-3; TRBD1 matches 11 bases. The CDR3 is 16 amino acids. In germline, CDR1 is SGHTA, CDR2 FQGTGA. V lost 0 bases, J lost 4 bases, and 3 bases stayed unmatched. The CDR3 nucleotides are TGTGCCAGCAGCTTAACCGGACAGGGGGCAGCAGATACGCAGTATTTT. It is translated as CASSLTGQGAADTQYF.

V and J are TRBV30 and TRBJ1-6; maybe TRBD1 (5 bases). CDR1 is GTSNPN, CDR2 SVGIG, per germline (reference sequence). Trimming pared 5 bases from V and 3 bases from J, leaving 8 bases between. CDR3 length: 13 amino acids. CDR3 sequence (DNA): TGTGCCTGGCAGGGATACTATAATTCACCCCTCCACTTT. Its protein product is CAWQGYYNSPLHF.

With regard to this clone: Other DNA sequences of this sample code for an identical CDR3. The V call is TRBV5-1, the J call TRBJ1-5; D unclear. The germline V and J ends were trimmed by 1 base and 0 bases, with 5 bases remaining between them. This CDR3 comprises 14 residues. In germline, CDR1 is SGHRS, CDR2 YFSETQ. CDR3 in amino acids: CASSLTGSNQPQHF. CDR3 DNA: TGCGCCAGCAGCTTGACGGGTAGCAATCAGCCCCAGCATTTT.

The rearrangement links TRBV13 to TRBJ2-7, with 12 bases lining up with TRBD1. Germline V lookup: CDR1 PRHDT, CDR2 FYEKMQ (reference sequence). The CDR3 length is 22 residues. The V segment lost 2 bases and the J segment 3 bases; nucleotides outside the gene matches: 23. The CDR3 DNA reads TGTGCCAGCAGCTTATTGCTAGGTTTTTGGGACAGGGGGCACCAAGCCGACTACGAGCAGTACTTC. Protein: CASSLLLGFWDRGHQADYEQYF.

The genes are TRBV3-1 (or the pseudogene TRBV3-2) and TRBJ2-2; 8 bases are shared with TRBD1. From germline, CDR1 is LGHDT and CDR2 YNNKEL (reference sequence). The CDR3 has 16 amino acids. V lost 7 bases to trimming and J lost 1 base; unmatched junction nucleotides: 8. Here the CDR3 DNA reads TGTGCCAGCACCCTTCAGGGGGCGCGGAACACCGGGGAGCTGTTTTTT. The encoded protein is CASTLQGARNTGELFF.

The CDR3 nucleotides read TGTGCCAGCAGCAGCAGTAGGGCCCTTACTGAAGCTTTCTTT. This translates into CASSSSRALTEAFF. The J gene is TRBJ1-1, the V gene TRBV7-8; D not certain. The CDR3 spans 14 residues. Germline V gene data show CDR1 as SGHVS and CDR2 as FQNEAQ. Trimming removed 5 bases at V and 5 bases at J, with 15 bases between. The whole variable domain, filled in from reference TRBV7-8 and TRBJ1-1, reads GAGVSQSPRYKVAKRGQDVALRCDPISGHVSLFWYQQALGQGPEFLTYFQNEAQLDKSGLPSDRFFAERPEGSVSTLKIQRTQQEDSAVYLCASSSSRALTEAFFGQGTRLTVV.

The chain carries TRBV7-6 and TRBJ2-7, with TRBD1 as a possible D gene (6 bases). Trimming took 2 bases from V and 3 from J, leaving 14 bases between them. The V gene's germline CDR1 is SGHVS and CDR2 FNYEAQ. CDR3 length equals 15 residues. CDR3 in amino acids: CASSLKVQGSYEQYF. CDR3 nucleotides: TGTGCCAGCAGCTTAAAAGTACAGGGTAGCTACGAGCAGTACTTC.

The chain couples TRBV6-1 to TRBJ2-7, with TRBD2 matching 7 bases. Germline CDR1 reads MNHNS; CDR2 reads SASEGT. The CDR3 covers 15 residues. Unmatched junction bases numbered 10, after V lost 6 bases and J lost 2 bases. CDR3 loop: CASRETAGSTYEQYF. The CDR3 DNA follows: TGTGCCAGCAGGGAAACAGCGGGGTCTACCTACGAGCAGTACTTC.

The chain couples TRBV7-9 to TRBJ2-5, with 12 bases fitting TRBD2. The junction had 10 bases not matched to a gene; V was cut back by 10 bases and J by 4 bases. The V gene's germline CDR1 is SEHNR and CDR2 FQNEAQ (reference sequence). The CDR3 has 15 amino acids. The CDR3 protein is CAIRSSGGAGETQYF. In DNA, the CDR3 is TGTGCCATCCGATCTAGCGGGGGGGCGGGAGAGACCCAGTACTTC.

V is TRBV9 and J is TRBJ1-3, with D possibly being TRBD1 (5 bases). Germline assignment: CDR1 SGDLS and CDR2 YYNGEE. V lost 4 bases and J lost 8, with 16 bases in between. This CDR3 is built from 14 residues. CDR3 in amino acids: CASSNGGKGDTIYF. The CDR3 coding sequence is TGTGCCAGCAGCAACGGGGGTAAAGGGGACACCATATATTTT.

This chain links TRBV5-1 with TRBJ2-3; no clear D. The CDR3 contains 16 residues. Trimming removed 4 bases from V and 1 base from J, with 16 bases in between. The germline V gene has CDR1 SGHRS and CDR2 YFSETQ. CDR3 sequence reads: CASSLGNALGTDTQYF. In nucleotides, the CDR3 is TGCGCCAGCAGCCTTGGCAACGCTCTTGGCACAGATACGCAGTATTTT.

This clone has a handful of counts. V and J are TRBV15 and TRBJ2-5; 8 bases are shared with TRBD2. From germline, CDR1 is LNHNV and CDR2 YYDKDF (reference sequence). J was trimmed by 5 bases and V by 0 bases; bases with no gene match: 2. CDR3 length: 14 residues. The CDR3 bases are TGTGCCACCAGCAGAGATCCTAGCGGGGAGACCCAGTACTTC. It is translated as CATSRDPSGETQYF.

This chain uses TRBV6-6 with TRBJ2-3; unclear D gene. Germline-derived CDR1 and CDR2 are MNHNY and SVGAGI (reference sequence). This CDR3 has 15 amino acids. V dropped 2 bases and J dropped 0 bases, with 9 bases sitting between them. For the CDR3, the DNA is TGTGCCAGCAGTTACACAGACCCAAGCACAGATACGCAGTATTTT. Translation: CASSYTDPSTDTQYF.

This chain links TRBV4-1 with TRBJ1-4; D possibly corresponds to TRBD1 (6 bases). This CDR3 comprises 16 residues. CDR1 and CDR2 from the germline V gene are MGHRA and YSYEKL. Between the trimmed V and J ends, which lost 1 base and 4 bases, there was a span of 13 bases. CDR3 residues: CASSQGGGGINEKLFF. Here the CDR3 DNA reads TGCGCCAGCAGCCAAGGGGGAGGGGGGATTAATGAAAAACTGTTTTTT.

V usage is TRBV12-3 or TRBV12-4 and J usage is TRBJ1-5, with D unresolved. This CDR3 spans 13 amino acids. V was pared by 5 bases and J by 9 bases, with 14 bases between. The CDR3: CASSPTDGTPQHF. CDR3 sequence (DNA): TGTGCCAGCAGTCCCACCGACGGCACGCCCCAGCATTTT.

The gene calls are TRBV2 and TRBJ1-1; TRBD1 might be the D (5 bases). V gave up 6 bases and J gave up 3 bases, with 8 bases separating them. This CDR3 is 12 amino acids long. CDR1 is SNHLY and CDR2 is FYNNEI in the germline V gene. The DNA for the CDR3 is TGTGCCAGCAGCACAGGATACACTGAAGCTTTCTTT. This sequence encodes CASSTGYTEAFF.

This rearrangement joins TRBV4-2 to TRBJ2-5; D unclear. This CDR3 contains 14 residues. Germline-derived CDR1 and CDR2 are LGHNA and YNFKEQ. V was pared by 1 base and J by 1 base, with 7 bases between. The CDR3 DNA sequence: TGTGCCAGCAGCCAAGTTGACTCCCAAGAGACCCAGTACTTC. As protein: CASSQVDSQETQYF.